The rows below give T cell receptor beta chains drawn from one sample of a study of blood T cell repertoires in COVID-19. This table comes from immunoSEQ multiplex PCR, and its TCRdb copy is limited to in-frame clones, with some not included. The sample lists hundreds of thousands of clones; about four fifths were seen once. The specimen sequenced was peripheral blood. These receptor sequences come from a woman between 50 and 59 years old who had recovered from COVID-19. Both conserved end residues are part of each CDR3. The D gene is left open where the match is weak. The size of a clone is reported for some rows only, either as once, few or many, or as a class for expanded clones.

>TRBJ1-5|TRBV28|-|many
TGTGCCAGCAGCGTCGGGGGGGCGGGTCAGCCCCAGCATTTT
CASSVGGAGQPQHF
>TRBJ2-1|TRBV15|TRBD2|-
TGTGCCACCAGCAGCCGAGGACTAGCGGGAGTGCACGGCGAGCAGTTCTTC
CATSSRGLAGVHGEQFF
>TRBJ2-5|TRBV3-1/TRBV3-2|-|-
TGTGCCAGCAGCCAAGATTCCGGGTTAGAGACCCAGTACTTC
CASSQDSGLETQYF
>TRBJ1-1|TRBV7-2|-|-
TGTGCCAGCAGCTTAGCATCGCAGGTCGGACTTGAAGCTTTCTTT
CASSLASQVGLEAFF
>TRBJ2-7|TRBV27|TRBD1|few
TGTGCCAGCAGTCGGACAGGGTTCTCGGCTGGGGGATCCTACGAGCAGTACTTC
CASSRTGFSAGGSYEQYF
>TRBJ2-2|TRBV27|-|few
TGTGCCAGCTTGGCCGGGACTTTCACCGGGGAGCTGTTTTTT
CASLAGTFTGELFF
>TRBJ2-2|TRBV7-7|-|-
TGTGCCAGCAGCCCAAGCGGGTGGGAGAACACCGGGGAGCTGTTTTTT
CASSPSGWENTGELFF
>TRBJ2-1|TRBV28|TRBD1|-
TGTGCCAGCAGTTTAGGGCAGGGGGCATTGTATGAGCAGTTCTTC
CASSLGQGALYEQFF
>TRBJ2-4|TRBV9|-|-
TGTGCCAGCAGCGAGAGGCGGGGGCCTGAAAACATTCAGTACTTC
CASSERRGPENIQYF
>TRBJ1-6|TRBV10-2|-|-
TGCGCCAGCAGTGAAGCAGGGGCAAATTCACCCCTCCACTTT
CASSEAGANSPLHF
>TRBJ2-1|TRBV12-3/TRBV12-4|-|-
TGTGCCAGCAGTCCGAGCCGACAGACCTCGCAGTTCTTC
CASSPSRQTSQFF
>TRBJ1-1|TRBV5-4|TRBD1|-
TGTGCCAGCACCCTTGGGACAGGGGGAATTATGAACACTGAAGCTTTCTTT
CASTLGTGGIMNTEAFF
>TRBJ2-3|TRBV5-1|TRBD2|-
TGCGCCAGCAGCCCCCGGGGAGCGGGATCATACACAGATACGCAGTATTTT
CASSPRGAGSYTDTQYF
>TRBJ1-2|TRBV19|-|-
TGTGCCAGTAGTATCCCCCCAGGTGGCTACACCTTC
CASSIPPGGYTF
>TRBJ2-1|TRBV12-3/TRBV12-4|-|-
TGTGCCAGCAGTTTAGGAGGGTCTGAGCAGTTCTTC
CASSLGGSEQFF
>TRBJ1-6|TRBV6-5|-|-
TGTGCCAGCAGTTTTTTGGGGAACAGGGACAATTCACCCCTCCACTTT
CASSFLGNRDNSPLHF
>TRBJ1-2|TRBV6-2/TRBV6-3|-|-
TGTGCCAGCAGCCCCAACTCAGGGTACTATGGCTACACCTTC
CASSPNSGYYGYTF
>TRBJ1-4|TRBV9|-|-
-
CASSVGSGTDGSGKLFF
>TRBJ1-3|TRBV21-1|-|-
TGTGCCAGCAGCGCTCAAATTCCCCACTCAAGAAACACCATATATTTT
CASSAQIPHSRNTIYF
>TRBJ2-1|TRBV4-2|TRBD2|-
TGTGCCAGCAGCCAAGATGGGGCTAGCGGGGGGAATGAGCAGTTCTTC
CASSQDGASGGNEQFF
>TRBJ1-2|TRBV19|-|-
TGTGCCAGTAGCCCAGGGAGGGCCTATGGCTACACCTTC
CASSPGRAYGYTF
>TRBJ1-1|TRBV5-6|TRBD1|-
TGTGCCAGCAGCACAGGGACAGGCGTTGGGGCTTTCTTT
CASSTGTGVGAFF
>TRBJ2-5|TRBV4-3|TRBD1|-
TGCGCCAGCAGCCAAGGCCTTGTTCCAGGGGGCGTTGAGACCCAGTACTTC
CASSQGLVPGGVETQYF
>TRBJ2-5|TRBV20-1|TRBD2|-
TGCAGTGCTAGTAGGGACTATCAAGAGACCCAGTACTTC
CSASRDYQETQYF
>TRBJ2-1|TRBV7-9|TRBD1|-
TGTGCCAGCAGCCCCTCTCCGGGACAGGGGCCATACAATGAGCAGTTCTTC
CASSPSPGQGPYNEQFF
>TRBJ2-7|TRBV28|-|-
TGTGCCAGCAGCGGCCTAATAAACGGGAGAGGCTCCTACGAGCAGTACTTC
CASSGLINGRGSYEQYF
>TRBJ1-5|TRBV28|TRBD1|-
TGTGCCAGCACTTCCGGGACAGGGCTCCAGCCCCAGCATTTT
CASTSGTGLQPQHF
>TRBJ1-1|TRBV5-6|TRBD1|-
TGTGCCAGCAGCTTTGTTAGCACAGGGGGAGCTTTCTTT
CASSFVSTGGAFF
>TRBJ2-5|TRBV4-2|-|-
TGTGCCAGCAGCTCAACGGGGGATCCTAGCGAGACCCAGTACTTC
CASSSTGDPSETQYF
>TRBJ2-3|TRBV5-1|-|-
TGCGCCAGCAGCCCCGACAGTTACGGCACAGATACGCAGTATTTT
CASSPDSYGTDTQYF
>TRBJ2-1|TRBV6-4|TRBD2|few
TGTGCCAGCAGTGACGCTAGCGGGGGGGGGAATGAGCAGTTCTTC
CASSDASGGGNEQFF
>TRBJ2-1|TRBV9|TRBD1|-
TGTGCCAGCAGCGCTGGACAGGGAACCTACAATGAGCAGTTCTTC
CASSAGQGTYNEQFF
>TRBJ2-2|TRBV7-2|TRBD2|-
TGTGCCAGCAGCTCTAAACACGGGACTAGCGGGAGAGCCGGGGAGCTGTTTTTT
CASSSKHGTSGRAGELFF
>TRBJ1-3|TRBV4-3|-|once
TGCGCCAGCAGCCAAGATCCGACACGAACTGGAAACACCATATATTTT
CASSQDPTRTGNTIYF
>TRBJ1-2|TRBV19|-|-
TGTGCCAGTAGGCGACCCGGAGTGGCGGGCTACACCTTC
CASRRPGVAGYTF
>TRBJ2-7|TRBV11-2|TRBD2|-
TGTGCCAGCAGCCAGACTAGCGGGAGCTACGAGCAGTACTTC
CASSQTSGSYEQYF
>TRBJ2-7|TRBV6-5|TRBD2|-
TGTGCCAGCAGTCGGACTAGCGGATCCTACGAGCAGTACTTC
CASSRTSGSYEQYF
>TRBJ2-7|TRBV6-1|TRBD1|-
TGTGCCAGCAGTGAAGCGGGGACAGGGAAAATATACTCCTACGAGCAGTACTTC
CASSEAGTGKIYSYEQYF
>TRBJ2-1|TRBV30|TRBD2|few
TGTGCCTGGAGTGGCGGGGGGTCAAGCTCCTACAATGAGCAGTTCTTC
CAWSGGGSSSYNEQFF
>TRBJ2-7|TRBV5-6|TRBD1|-
TGTGCCAGCAGCCTCTCCGGGACAGCATACGAGCAGTACTTC
CASSLSGTAYEQYF
>TRBJ2-1|TRBV30|-|once
TGTGCCTGGAGTAATCTGCGGGATGAGCAGTTCTTC
CAWSNLRDEQFF
>TRBJ2-7|TRBV16|-|once
TGTGCCAGCAGCCAATCAACAGGGCCCTACGAGCAGTACTTC
CASSQSTGPYEQYF
>TRBJ2-7|TRBV5-1|TRBD1|-
TGCGCCAGCAGCTCTTCCCCCGGACAGGGTCTCACCTACGAGCAGTACTTC
CASSSSPGQGLTYEQYF
>TRBJ1-2|TRBV3-1/TRBV3-2|-|-
TGTGCCAGCAGCGCCTTTAGGACAGAGAATTCCTATGGCTACACCTTC
CASSAFRTENSYGYTF
>TRBJ1-2|TRBV4-1|-|-
TGCGCCAGCAGCCAAGAGCAACGTACAGGGACCTATGGCTACACCTTC
CASSQEQRTGTYGYTF
>TRBJ1-6|TRBV27|-|-
TGTGCCAGCAGGGTCGGACAAGGAGGGATTTCACCCCTCCACTTT
CASRVGQGGISPLHF